Each of the 26 T cell receptor beta chains below was sequenced from the same sample in a study of preoperative IRX-2 immunotherapy in early breast cancer. Described treatment: preoperative locoregional IRX-2 cytokine immunotherapy. The data were produced by immunoSEQ multiplex PCR, yet TCRdb's version contains in-frame clones alone and is incomplete. The sample has under 50,000 clones; 65% to 90% are singletons. Sequencing was performed on lymph node tissue, taken after IRX-2 immunotherapy. These receptor sequences come from a human donor with breast cancer.

The chain employs TRBV28 and TRBJ1-1; the match to TRBD1 covers 8 bases. In germline, CDR1 is MDHEN, CDR2 SYDVKM. The CDR3 has 13 amino acids. J was trimmed by 7 bases and V by 8 bases; bases with no gene match: 9. The CDR3 DNA is TGTGCCAGCCGGGGACAGGTCCTACTTGAAGCTTTCTTT. This translates into CASRGQVLLEAFF.

The rearrangement uses TRBV19 and TRBJ1-2, with D unclear. V was clipped by 4 bases and J by 2 bases, with 14 bases between them. Germline lookup yields CDR1 LNHDA and CDR2 SQIVND (reference sequence). The CDR3 totals 15 residues. The CDR3 spells CASSTLATRNYGYTF. As DNA, the CDR3 is TGTGCCAGTAGTACATTGGCCACAAGAAACTATGGCTACACCTTC.

The genes are TRBV18 and TRBJ2-7; 7 bases align to TRBD1. Trimming cost V 6 bases and J 3 bases; bases outside gene matches: 14. The CDR3 contains 16 residues. CDR1 is KGHSH and CDR2 is LQKENI in the germline V gene. In DNA, the CDR3 is TGTGCCAGCTCGCCGTCCATAACCCGGGACAGCTACGAGCAGTACTTC. This sequence encodes CASSPSITRDSYEQYF. Together with reference TRBV18 and TRBJ2-7, the CDR3 gives the full variable domain: NAGVMQNPRHLVRRRGQEARLRCSPMKGHSHVYWYRQLPEEGLKFMVYLQKENIIDESGMPKERFSAEFPKEGPSILRIQQVVRGDSAAYFCASSPSITRDSYEQYFGPGTRLTVT.

The chain uses TRBV1 and TRBJ2-7; the DNA was not compared with TRBD1, the D call given in the table. TRBV1 is flagged as a pseudogene. This CDR3 region has 14 residues. In DNA, the CDR3 is TGCGCCAGCAGCCAATCAGGGGGGTACTACGAGCAGTACTTC. This translates into CASSQSGGYYEQYF.

The rearrangement joins TRBV11-3 to TRBJ1-4; 7 nucleotides agree with TRBD1. CDR1 is SGHNT, CDR2 YENEEA, per germline. This CDR3 comprises 17 residues. V dropped 2 bases and J dropped 5; count of bases not matched to a gene: 11. In nucleotides, the CDR3 is TGTGCCAGCAGCTTATACGGAGGGGGCGGCAAAAATGAAAAACTGTTTTTT. Amino acids: CASSLYGGGGKNEKLFF.

The gene calls are TRBV23-1 and TRBJ1-5; D is uncertain. TRBV23-1 is an open reading frame, and its role is uncertain. The CDR3 is made up of 13 amino acids. Trimming removed 4 bases at V and 2 bases at J, with 6 bases between. This CDR3 is CASSPEGNQPQHF. As DNA, the CDR3 is TGCGCCAGCAGTCCCGAGGGCAATCAGCCCCAGCATTTT.

The chain carries TRBV7-4 and TRBJ2-2; D is undetermined. Germline V gene data show CDR1 as SGHVT and CDR2 as SQSDAQ. Trimming left V 5 bases short and J 7 bases short, with 14 bases between. CDR3 size: 14 residues. The CDR3: CASSVTTVGGELFF. DNA of the CDR3: TGTGCCAGCAGCGTAACAACAGTTGGCGGGGAGCTGTTTTTT.

This clone came up once. The chain uses TRBV11-3 and TRBJ1-1; tentatively, D is TRBD1 (5 bases). V gave up 3 bases and J gave up 2 bases, with 16 bases separating them. Germline CDR1 and CDR2: SGHNT and YENEEA. This CDR3 contains 16 residues. This CDR3 reads CASSFRGELGNTEAFF. CDR3 in DNA: TGTGCCAGCAGCTTTAGAGGGGAGTTGGGTAACACTGAAGCTTTCTTT.

The chain carries TRBV11-3 and TRBJ1-2, with D possibly TRBD1 on 6 matching bases. Trimming cost V 6 bases and J 4 bases, with 18 bases left between them. The CDR3 is 15 amino acids. Germline CDR1 SGHNT, CDR2 YENEEA. CDR3 nucleotide sequence: TGTGCCAGCAGACCTCTCCTAGGACAGCTCTATGGCTACACCTTC. It codes for CASRPLLGQLYGYTF.

The gene calls are TRBV6-8 and TRBJ1-1, with D tentatively TRBD1 (5 bases). The CDR3 has 15 amino acids. Deletions cut 2 bases from V and 0 bases from J, with 10 bases between. CDR1 MNHGY and CDR2 SAAAGT come from the germline V gene. The CDR3 DNA is TGTGCCAGCAGTTACGGGGGAATCATGAACACTGAAGCTTTCTTT. It translates to CASSYGGIMNTEAFF.

Written as DNA, the CDR3 is TGTGCCAGCAGCTCCGCTAGCGGGGGGTCCTACGAGCAGTACTTC. Translation: CASSSASGGSYEQYF. The chain employs TRBV11-3 and TRBJ2-7; 11 positions agree with TRBD2. From germline, CDR1 is SGHNT and CDR2 YENEEA. The length of the CDR3 is 15 residues. V trimming: 4 bases; J trimming: 1 base; junction bases outside the gene matches: 3. Full variable domain (missing parts from reference TRBV11-3 and TRBJ2-7): EAGVVQSPRYKIIEKKQPVAFWCNPISGHNTLYWYLQNLGQGPELLIRYENEEAVDDSQLPKDRFSAERLKGVDSTLKIQPAELGDSAVYLCASSSASGGSYEQYFGPGTRLTVT.

The chain carries TRBV6-8 and TRBJ1-6; 10 bases fit TRBD1. CDR3 length: 19 amino acids. From germline, CDR1 is MNHGY and CDR2 SAAAGT. J was trimmed by 0 bases and V by 0 bases; bases with no gene match: 5. CDR3 DNA: TGTGCCAGCAGTTACTCGAGGGGACAGGGGAGCTCCTATAATTCACCCCTCCACTTT. Amino acid sequence: CASSYSRGQGSSYNSPLHF.

The chain joins TRBV7-1 to TRBJ2-2; TRBD1 might be the D (6 bases). TRBV7-1 is an ORF, with its function uncertain. The CDR3 loop spans 15 amino acids. Trimming took off 4 bases at V and 2 bases at J, with 11 bases between the two ends. The CDR3 nucleotides read TGTGCCAGCAGCTTCGCAGGGACAAACACCGGGGAGCTGTTTTTT. Protein sequence: CASSFAGTNTGELFF.

The chain is built from TRBV14 and TRBJ1-2; TRBD1 matches at 7 bases. The CDR3 spans 14 residues. Germline V gene sequence: CDR1 SGHDN, CDR2 FVKESK. V lost 3 bases to trimming and J lost 8 bases; unmatched junction nucleotides: 9. The CDR3 sequence: CASSHFGTAFGYTF. The CDR3, as DNA: TGTGCCAGCAGCCACTTCGGGACAGCATTCGGCTACACCTTC.

The rearrangement uses TRBV5-1 and TRBJ2-3, with TRBD1 identical over 9 bases. The CDR3 length is 15 residues. CDR1 SGHRS and CDR2 YFSETQ come from the germline V gene. With V trimmed by 0 bases and J by 4 bases, 3 bases remained unmatched. CDR3 loop: CASSLGDREADTQYF. The CDR3 DNA sequence: TGCGCCAGCAGCTTGGGGGACAGGGAGGCAGATACGCAGTATTTT.

The CDR3 loop reads CASSRTGFSGNTIYF. The CDR3 DNA is TGTGCCAGCAGCCGGACAGGGTTCTCTGGAAACACCATATATTTT. The chain joins TRBV11-3 to TRBJ1-3; TRBD1 matches at 8 bases. The V segment lost 5 bases and the J segment 0 bases; nucleotides outside the gene matches: 3. Germline V gene sequence: CDR1 SGHNT, CDR2 YENEEA. There are 15 residues in the CDR3.

The chain employs TRBV29-1 and TRBJ1-5, with a tentative D call TRBD1 (5 bases). V lost 2 bases, J lost 7 bases, and 12 bases lay in between. The CDR3 extends over 13 amino acids. Germline CDR1 and CDR2: SQVTM and ANQGSEA. CDR3 in DNA: TGCAGCGTTGAATCAGGGATGGGGCAGCCCCAGCATTTT. It specifies CSVESGMGQPQHF.

The rearrangement joins TRBV11-3 to TRBJ2-7, with a tentative D call TRBD2 (6 bases). V was trimmed by 0 bases and J by 3 bases, leaving 9 bases between them. The germline V gene encodes CDR1 SGHNT and CDR2 YENEEA. The CDR3 consists of 14 residues. DNA for the CDR3: TGTGCCAGCAGCTTAGAACCGGGACTCTACGAGCAGTACTTC. This translates into CASSLEPGLYEQYF.

This chain connects TRBV6-7 to TRBJ1-6; D is undetermined. TRBV6-7 belongs to the ORF category, with a function that is uncertain. This CDR3 region has 14 residues. Deletions cut 6 bases from V and 9 bases from J, with 15 bases between. Here the CDR3 reads CASRIPEYTSPLHF. The CDR3 coding sequence is TGTGCCAGCAGAATACCGGAGTACACTTCACCCCTCCACTTT.

This clone came up once. The chain links TRBV6-8 to TRBJ1-6; TRBD1 might be the D (5 bases). Per germline, CDR1 MNHGY and CDR2 SAAAGT. CDR3 length: 14 residues. Trimming pared 5 bases from V and 5 bases from J, leaving 10 bases between. For the CDR3, the DNA is TGTGCCAGCAGTGACAGACTCAATAATTCACCCCTCCACTTT. The encoded protein is CASSDRLNNSPLHF.

In this sample, this clone turned up once. The rearrangement joins TRBV1 to TRBJ2-3; the DNA was not used to check the table's D call, TRBD2. TRBV1 is marked as a pseudogene. This CDR3 spans 16 amino acids. For the CDR3, the DNA is TGCGCCAGCAGCCAAGATGCGCGGGGGCTCGGAGATACGCAGTATTTT. This gives the protein CASSQDARGLGDTQYF.

The V gene is TRBV5-1, the J gene TRBJ2-3; 11 bases are a match to TRBD2. Germline V gene lookup returns CDR1 SGHRS and CDR2 YFSETQ. The trim removed 4 bases at V and 8 bases at J, leaving 15 bases unmatched. The CDR3 has 17 amino acids. The CDR3 here is CASSPIASGGTRGTQYF. In nucleotides, the CDR3 is TGCGCCAGCAGCCCCATAGCTAGCGGGGGGACCCGAGGTACGCAGTATTTT.

The chain recombines TRBV14 with TRBJ2-1; 10 bases fit TRBD2. There are 18 residues in the CDR3. Trimming took 2 bases from V and 4 from J; bases not matched to a gene: 11. Germline V gene lookup returns CDR1 SGHDN and CDR2 FVKESK. Here the CDR3 DNA reads TGTGCCAGCAGCCAAATTGTCCCTAGCGGGGGTTGGTACAATGAGCAGTTCTTC. It translates to CASSQIVPSGGWYNEQFF.

The V gene is TRBV14, the J gene TRBJ2-2; TRBD2 might be the D (6 bases). V lost 4 bases and J 2 bases, leaving 14 bases between the germline ends. The CDR3 spans 16 residues. In germline, CDR1 is SGHDN, CDR2 FVKESK. The CDR3 here is CASSLMGTPNTGELFF. CDR3 DNA: TGTGCCAGCAGCCTCATGGGGACTCCTAACACCGGGGAGCTGTTTTTT.

CDR3 loop: CAITRDIANYGYTF. The CDR3 nucleotides read TGTGCCATCACTAGGGACATTGCTAACTATGGCTACACCTTC. The V call is TRBV6-8, the J call TRBJ1-2, with a weak D call TRBD1 (6 bases). The V gene's germline CDR1 is MNHGY and CDR2 SAAAGT. CDR3 length equals 14 residues. Trimming stripped 10 bases from V and 0 bases from J, with 15 bases between.

The chain combines TRBV11-3 with TRBJ2-1, with TRBD2 matching 12 bases. The V gene end was trimmed by 5 bases and the J gene end by 3 bases; junction bases not matched to a gene: 5. The CDR3 has 16 amino acids. Germline V gene lookup returns CDR1 SGHNT and CDR2 YENEEA. CDR3 sequence reads: CASSLQTSGGYNEQFF. The CDR3 nucleotides are TGTGCCAGCAGCCTACAGACTAGCGGGGGCTACAATGAGCAGTTCTTC.